This T cell receptor beta chain was profiled in a study of cytomegalovirus exposure and HLA in healthy donors. Primers included in the PCR were 60 Vbeta and 13 Jbeta primers. Sequencing used immunoSEQ multiplex PCR; TCRdb keeps in-frame clones, though not all of them. The sample consists of just over 200,000 clones, 75% to 85% of them appearing once. The donors gave bone marrow, and they were healthy. The CDR3 length is 14 residues. Germline CDR1 is ENHRY and CDR2 is SYGVKD. Trimming stripped 2 bases from V and 9 bases from J, with 14 bases between. Comments on this clone: The antigen remains unidentified.

Study-level results: A further, later analysis showed that HLA-associated TCR beta chains (compared with equally common others) were more clonally expanded.

The sample was PBMCs. The receptor was isolated from a middle-aged woman in good health and CMV-seronegative. The V gene is TRBV10-3, the J gene TRBJ2-1; D remains unclear. The CDR3 is CAISEEISLGEQFF. CDR3 nucleotide sequence: TGTGCCATCAGTGAGGAGATTAGCTTGGGTGAGCAGTTCTTC.